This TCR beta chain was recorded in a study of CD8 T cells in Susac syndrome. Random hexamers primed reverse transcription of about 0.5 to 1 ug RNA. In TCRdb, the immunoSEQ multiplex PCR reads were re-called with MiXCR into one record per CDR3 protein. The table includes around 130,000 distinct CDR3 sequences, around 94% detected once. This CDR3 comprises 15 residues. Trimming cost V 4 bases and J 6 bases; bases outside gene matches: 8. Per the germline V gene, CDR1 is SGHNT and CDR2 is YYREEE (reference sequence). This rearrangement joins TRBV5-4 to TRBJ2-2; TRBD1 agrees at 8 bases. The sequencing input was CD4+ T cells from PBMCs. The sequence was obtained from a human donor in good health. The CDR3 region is CASSERDRGPGELFF. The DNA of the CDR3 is TGTGCCAGCAGCGAGAGAGACAGGGGTCCCGGGGAGCTGTTTTTT.